This TCR beta chain is drawn from a study of beta chain features in type 1 diabetes. Study results and limitations: Type 1 diabetes patients had fewer VDJ junction insertions and more deletions. Sampled from patients, naive, central memory and Treg TCRB repertoires appeared more similar than those sampled from healthy donors.

A heparinised blood draw that averaged approximately 120 mL was obtained once from each donor. Per the germline V gene, CDR1 is SQVTM and CDR2 is ANQGSEA. This CDR3 region has 15 residues. Deletions cut 4 bases from V and 0 bases from J, with 15 bases between. To note about this clone: Antigen: not known.

TCRB transcripts that were expressed got sequenced, as all of the isolated RNA had been reverse transcribed. Sequenced by immunoSEQ multiplex PCR; TCRdb stores in-frame clones only, minus some. This sample yields 240,000 or so clones, of which 68% are seen a single time; about 0.05% belongs to the top ten. Material for sequencing was naive CD4+ T cells from blood. The clonotype comes from a man aged 25-40 years in good health. The chain recombines TRBV29-1 with TRBJ1-1; possible D gene TRBD1, 5 bases. The DNA of the CDR3 is TGCAGCGTTGCTTCGGGAGAGGGGATGAACACTGAAGCTTTCTTT. This sequence encodes CSVASGEGMNTEAFF. The full variable domain, rest sourced from reference TRBV29-1 and TRBJ1-1, is SAVISQKPSRDICQRGTSLTIQCQVDSQVTMMFWYRQQPGQSLTLIATANQGSEATYESGFVIDKFPISRPNLTFSTLTVSNMSPEDSSIYLCSVASGEGMNTEAFFGQGTRLTVV.